This T cell receptor (beta chain) was identified in a study of read filtering for tumor transcriptome and immune sequencing. Germline V gene data show CDR1 as SGHNT and CDR2 as YENEEA. This CDR3 region has 13 residues. V lost 2 bases and J 8 bases, leaving 10 bases between the germline ends. Molecular barcoded adaptors covering alpha/delta and beta/gamma chains were used on 400 ng RNA. TCRdb processed the reads anew with MiXCR; each CDR3 protein has one entry. This sample carries around 130,000 distinct CDR3 sequences, roughly 13% of them seen once, and the ten largest clones take around 8.3%. This clonotype has a count of ten or more. At the time of active disease, bone marrow was collected from every patient.

The TCR sequence derives from a donor older than 35 with multiple myeloma. Sequencing was done on a sample of a population of CD138-negative cells sorted from bone marrow. This chain links TRBV11-3 with TRBJ2-1; no reliable D call. CDR3: CASSLSPRDEQFF. In DNA, the CDR3 is TGTGCCAGCAGCTTAAGCCCCCGGGATGAGCAGTTCTTC.